Shown below are 8 T cell receptor beta chains from a single sample sequenced in a study. TCRdb reanalysed the RT-PCR reads using MiXCR and keeps one entry per CDR3 protein. The repertoire has almost 700,000 distinct CDR3 sequences, approximately 15% of them found once; the top ten carry 3.6%. Sequenced input: memory CD4+ T cells from blood. These receptors were obtained from a female donor in good health, serving as a healthy control.

In this sample, this clonotype turned up a few times. The CDR3 nucleotides are TGCAGTGCTAGACCGGGACAGGGAGTCCAGCCCCAGCATTTT. Translation: CSARPGQGVQPQHF. The genes are TRBV20-1 and TRBJ1-5; 9 positions match TRBD1. Losses at the gene ends were 2 bases for V and 7 bases for J; bases not matched to a gene: 6. This CDR3 contains 14 residues. Looked up from germline, CDR1 is DFQATT and CDR2 is SNEGSKA (reference sequence).

The J gene is TRBJ1-2, the V gene TRBV28, with D uncertain. V shed 11 bases and J shed 0 bases, with 10 bases lying between them. The CDR3 is made up of 12 amino acids. Germline CDR1 MDHEN, CDR2 SYDVKM. CDR3 nucleotide sequence: TGTGCCGGAGGGCAGGCTAACTATGGCTACACCTTC. As protein: CAGGQANYGYTF.

In this sample, this clonotype turned up many times. V is TRBV7-2 and J is TRBJ2-3; D gene ambiguous. This CDR3 has 14 amino acids. The V gene's germline CDR1 is SGHTA and CDR2 FQGNSA. Between the trimmed V and J ends, which lost 5 bases and 5 bases, there was a span of 14 bases. The CDR3 spells CASSPRLGGDTQYF. CDR3 sequence (DNA): TGTGCCAGCAGCCCACGGCTGGGTGGAGATACGCAGTATTTT.

This chain joins TRBV3-1 and TRBJ2-2, with unresolved D. The CDR3 length is 15 residues. Germline-derived CDR1 and CDR2 are LGHDT and YNNKEL (reference sequence). The V gene lost 4 bases and the J gene lost 0 bases, with 9 bases spanning the gap. The CDR3 sequence: CASSPLRANTGELFF. In nucleotides, the CDR3 is TGTGCCAGCAGCCCGCTACGGGCGAACACCGGGGAGCTGTTTTTT.

This clonotype was recorded at least ten times. This rearrangement joins TRBV6-2 or TRBV6-3 to TRBJ2-5; TRBD1 aligns across 9 bases. The CDR3 is 16 amino acids. J gave up 5 bases and V 2 bases, and 9 bases lay outside the gene matches. CDR1 is MNHEY, CDR2 SVGEGT, per germline. In nucleotides, the CDR3 is TGTGCCAGCAGTTACACACACGGGACAGGGAGTGAGACCCAGTACTTC. Amino acid sequence: CASSYTHGTGSETQYF.

This clonotype was seen repeatedly, ten times or more. The chain is built from TRBV5-1 and TRBJ2-7; 7 bases agree with TRBD1. The V gene's germline CDR1 is SGHRS and CDR2 YFSETQ. J gave up 1 base and V 4 bases, and 5 bases lay outside the gene matches. The CDR3 extends over 14 amino acids. CDR3 in amino acids: CASSTPGGSYEQYF. CDR3 DNA: TGCGCCAGCAGCACCCCAGGGGGTTCCTACGAGCAGTACTTC.

This clonotype was picked up many times. V gene TRBV12-3 or TRBV12-4 combines with J gene TRBJ2-5, with 7 bases fitting TRBD1. V lost 5 bases, J lost 5 bases, and 11 bases stayed unmatched. This CDR3 has 15 amino acids. The CDR3 nucleotides read TGTGCCAGCAGTGCTCAACAGGGGTTGGGGGAGACCCAGTACTTC. Protein sequence: CASSAQQGLGETQYF.

The chain uses TRBV27 and TRBJ1-1, with D possibly matching TRBD1 (5 bases). V gave up 2 bases and J gave up 5 bases, with 15 bases separating them. This CDR3 has 15 residues. Per the germline V gene, CDR1 is MNHEY and CDR2 is SMNVEV (reference sequence). The CDR3, as DNA: TGTGCCAGCAGTTTACTCACTGACAGAGGGACTGAAGCTTTCTTT. This gives the protein CASSLLTDRGTEAFF.